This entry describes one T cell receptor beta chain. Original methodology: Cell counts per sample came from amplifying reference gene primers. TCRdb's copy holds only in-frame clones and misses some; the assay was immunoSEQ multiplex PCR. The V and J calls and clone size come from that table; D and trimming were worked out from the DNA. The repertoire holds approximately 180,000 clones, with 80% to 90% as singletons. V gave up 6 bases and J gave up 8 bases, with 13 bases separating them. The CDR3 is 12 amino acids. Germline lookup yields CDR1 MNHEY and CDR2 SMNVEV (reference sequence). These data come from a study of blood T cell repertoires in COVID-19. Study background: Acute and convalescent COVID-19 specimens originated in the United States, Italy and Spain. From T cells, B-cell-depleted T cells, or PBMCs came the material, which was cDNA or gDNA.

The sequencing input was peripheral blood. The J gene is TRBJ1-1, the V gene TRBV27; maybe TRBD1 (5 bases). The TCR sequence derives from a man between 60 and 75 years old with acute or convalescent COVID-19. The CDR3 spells CASRQGEGEAFF. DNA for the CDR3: TGTGCCAGCAGACAAGGGGAAGGAGAAGCTTTCTTT.